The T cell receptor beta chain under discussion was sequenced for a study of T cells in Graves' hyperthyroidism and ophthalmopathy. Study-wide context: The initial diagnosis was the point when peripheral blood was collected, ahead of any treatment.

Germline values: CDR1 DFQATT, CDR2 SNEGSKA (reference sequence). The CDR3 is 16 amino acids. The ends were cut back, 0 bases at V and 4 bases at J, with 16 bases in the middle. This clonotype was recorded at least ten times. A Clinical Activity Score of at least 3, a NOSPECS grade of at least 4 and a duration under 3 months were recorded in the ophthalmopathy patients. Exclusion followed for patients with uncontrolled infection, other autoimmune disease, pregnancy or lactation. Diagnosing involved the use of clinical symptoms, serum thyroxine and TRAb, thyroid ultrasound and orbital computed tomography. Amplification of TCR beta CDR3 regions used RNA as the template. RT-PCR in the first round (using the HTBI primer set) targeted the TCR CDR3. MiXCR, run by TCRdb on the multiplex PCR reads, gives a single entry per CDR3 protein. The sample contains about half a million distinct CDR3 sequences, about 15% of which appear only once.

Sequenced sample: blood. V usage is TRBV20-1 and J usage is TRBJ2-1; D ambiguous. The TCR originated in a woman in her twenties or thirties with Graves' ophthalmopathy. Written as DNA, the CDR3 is TGCAGTGCTAGAGATATGAGACTTTCCGGTTACAATGAGCAGTTCTTC. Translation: CSARDMRLSGYNEQFF.